Given below is one T cell receptor (beta chain) in context. Its antigen is still unknown. Base-call qualities are not available, and no considerably larger clone is one nucleotide away. The run used an Illumina NovaSeq 6000. TCR cDNA was synthesized by 5'RACE template switching, which introduced a universal primer site and unique molecular identifiers. cDNA synthesis was primed from both the TCR alpha and TCR beta constant segments. Libraries were amplified in two PCR steps, with sample barcodes and sequencing adapters added in the second step. Libraries were sequenced on Illumina HiSeq 2500 (2x100 bp) or NovaSeq (2x150 bp). The paper's processing steps were these. Demultiplexing of reads and collapsing into UMI consensus sequences were performed with MIGEC, and V(D)J alignment was carried out with MiXCR. Clonotypes responding to the vaccine were identified with edgeR on replicate PBMC samples, with the criteria of FDR below 0.01 and a log2 fold change above 5 up to day 15. Bulk clonotypes were assigned CD4 or CD8 identity according to which sequenced CD4 or CD8 repertoire held them at higher abundance. TCRdb trimmed public reads at Q25 via fastp, called clones via MiXCR and kept in-frame beta chains. Identical CDR3 protein sequences are pooled into one entry, listed with their most common genes and DNA. The V and J calls reflect TCRdb's pipeline rather than the authors' work. This sample has 350,000 to 450,000 distinct CDR3 sequences in its table, and around a sixth of those were observed once. Of the sample, roughly 19% falls within the top ten clones.

The treatment or condition label, as the study defines it: live attenuated yellow fever vaccine strain. At every blood-draw timepoint, two biological replicates of bulk PBMCs were collected. A standard Ficoll-Paque protocol was used to isolate PBMCs from peripheral blood. RNA was extracted with TriZol from bulk PBMCs, CD4 and CD8 fractions, and dextramer-positive and dextramer-negative fractions. The sample belongs to a study of T cells after yellow fever vaccination (dated by TCRdb to about 2019). Study-level background: The SMART-Seq v4 Ultra Low Input RNA kit was used to prepare libraries from fractions with low cell numbers. To track T-cell clones before and after primary and booster YFV17D yellow fever vaccination, bulk TCR alpha and beta repertoires were sequenced longitudinally. The cohort comprised two healthy male donors, one aged 18 to 30 and one aged 30 to 40 years. Blood was drawn at multiple timepoints before and after primary and secondary immunization, with bulk PBMC replicates and cell subsets isolated. What the study reported, not specific to this receptor: Most clones expanded after primary vaccination (around 96% of CD4 and 88% of CD8) were re-detected after the booster, suggesting that broad memory maintenance occurred. FACS-sorted repertoires could contain abundant contaminating clonotypes from the bulk population, so computational filtering was required. A small fraction of clonotypes appeared in both the CD4 and CD8 compartments, likely as a result of convergent recombination. The study included only two donors, which limits how far the findings can be generalized. Compared with the primary T-cell response, the secondary T-cell response was faster but weaker, reaching its peak on day 5 rather than on day 15.

The CDR3 measures 14 amino acids from cysteine to phenylalanine. The CDR3 DNA has 42 bases and is translated from base 1. V and J lose 5 bases and 7 bases, and a span of 17 bases separates them. CDR1 and CDR2, per the germline V gene (reference sequence), are WNHNN and SYGVQD. This TCR was sampled from a man between 18 and 35 years old who received the YFV17D yellow fever vaccine. The starting material was PBMCs, obtained before the yellow fever booster vaccination. The chain joins TRBV10-1 to TRBJ1-2, with the D gene not clear enough to name. CDR3 sequence: CASSPRGPRVGYTF. The nucleotide sequence reads TGCGCCAGCAGTCCCCGTGGCCCACGAGTTGGCTACACCTTC.